The T cell receptor (beta chain) under discussion was sequenced for a study of shared clonotypes between healthy human individuals. Study-wide findings and caveats: Blood alone was sampled, and tissue repertoires likely differ.

J gave up 9 bases and V 2 bases, and 2 bases lay outside the gene matches. Looked up from germline, CDR1 is MNHNY and CDR2 is SVGAGI (reference sequence). The CDR3 contains 13 residues. About this clone: Its antigen remains unknown.

At the deep level, the assay was run. Clones were read by immunoSEQ multiplex PCR, and TCRdb kept only the in-frame ones, dropping some. The sample has 2.3 million or so clones, just over 90% seen once. V and J are TRBV6-6 and TRBJ2-1; 9 nucleotides align to TRBD1. Sequencing used naive CD4+ T cells from PBMCs. Specified subset: CD45RA+ positively selected. The clonotype originates from a man aged 18-30 years in good health. Some clones in this sample may be carry-over from other donors' samples. The CDR3 DNA sequence: TGTGCCAGCAGTTACCGGGACAGGGTTGAGCAGTTCTTC. As protein: CASSYRDRVEQFF.